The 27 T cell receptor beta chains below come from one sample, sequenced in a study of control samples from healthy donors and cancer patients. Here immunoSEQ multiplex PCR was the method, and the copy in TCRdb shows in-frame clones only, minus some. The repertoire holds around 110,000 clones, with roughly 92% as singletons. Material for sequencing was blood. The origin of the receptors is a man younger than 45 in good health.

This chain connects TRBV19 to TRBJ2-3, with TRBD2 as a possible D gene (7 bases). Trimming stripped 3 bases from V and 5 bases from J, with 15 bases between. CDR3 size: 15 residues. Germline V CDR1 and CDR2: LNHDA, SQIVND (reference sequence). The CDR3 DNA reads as TGTGCCAGTAGTATGTTGGGGGGGGCCAGAGATACGCAGTATTTT. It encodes CASSMLGGARDTQYF.

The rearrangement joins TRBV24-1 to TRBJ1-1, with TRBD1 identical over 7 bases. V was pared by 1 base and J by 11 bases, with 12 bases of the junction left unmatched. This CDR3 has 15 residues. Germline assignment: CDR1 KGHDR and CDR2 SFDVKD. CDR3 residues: CATSDLCTGVGSAFF. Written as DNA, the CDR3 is TGTGCCACCAGTGATTTATGCACAGGGGTAGGTTCGGCTTTCTTT.

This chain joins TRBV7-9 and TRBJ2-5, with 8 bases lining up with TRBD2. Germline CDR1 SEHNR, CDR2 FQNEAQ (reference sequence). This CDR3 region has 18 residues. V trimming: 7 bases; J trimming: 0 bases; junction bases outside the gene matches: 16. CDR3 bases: TGTGCCAGCACCCCCGTACTAGCGGAAACCATGGACCAAGAGACCCAGTACTTC. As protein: CASTPVLAETMDQETQYF.

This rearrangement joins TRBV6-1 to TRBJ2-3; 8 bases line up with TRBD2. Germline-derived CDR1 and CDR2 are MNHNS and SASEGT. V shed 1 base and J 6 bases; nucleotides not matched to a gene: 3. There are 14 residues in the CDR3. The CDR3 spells CASSEGLASDTQYF. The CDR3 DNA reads TGTGCCAGCAGTGAAGGACTAGCGTCGGATACGCAGTATTTT.

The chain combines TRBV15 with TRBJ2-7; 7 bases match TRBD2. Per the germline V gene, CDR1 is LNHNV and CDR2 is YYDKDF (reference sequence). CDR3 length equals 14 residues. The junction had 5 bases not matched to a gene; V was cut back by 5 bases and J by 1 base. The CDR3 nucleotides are TGTGCCACCAGCCGGGGAGGGAATTCCTACGAGCAGTACTTC. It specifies CATSRGGNSYEQYF.

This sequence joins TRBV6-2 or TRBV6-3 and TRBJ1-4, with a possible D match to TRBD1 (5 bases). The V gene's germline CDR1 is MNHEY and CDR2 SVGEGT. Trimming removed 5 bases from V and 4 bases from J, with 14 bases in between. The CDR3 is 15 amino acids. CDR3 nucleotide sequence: TGTGCCAGCAGTCGGGACCCGAATTATAATGAAAAACTGTTTTTT. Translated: CASSRDPNYNEKLFF.

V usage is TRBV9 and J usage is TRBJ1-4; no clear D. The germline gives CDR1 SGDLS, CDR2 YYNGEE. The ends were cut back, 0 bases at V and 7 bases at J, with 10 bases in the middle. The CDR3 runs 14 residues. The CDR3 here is CASSVGEHPEKLFF. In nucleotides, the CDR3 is TGTGCCAGCAGCGTAGGTGAGCACCCTGAAAAACTGTTTTTT.

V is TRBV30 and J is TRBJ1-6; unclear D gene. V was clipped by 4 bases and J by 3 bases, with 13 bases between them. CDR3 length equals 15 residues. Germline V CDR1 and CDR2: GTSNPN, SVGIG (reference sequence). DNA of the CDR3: TGTGCCTGGATTGAGGCGGAATTCTATAATTCACCCCTCCACTTT. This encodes CAWIEAEFYNSPLHF.

The CDR3 DNA reads TGTGCCAGTACCCCGGGGGTAACGGGCGGCAATCAGCCCCAGCATTTT. Its translation: CASTPGVTGGNQPQHF. The chain is built from TRBV19 and TRBJ1-5, with D perhaps TRBD1 (5 bases). The length of the CDR3 is 16 residues. CDR1 is LNHDA and CDR2 is SQIVND in the germline V gene (reference sequence). Trimming left V 7 bases short and J 2 bases short, with 18 bases between.

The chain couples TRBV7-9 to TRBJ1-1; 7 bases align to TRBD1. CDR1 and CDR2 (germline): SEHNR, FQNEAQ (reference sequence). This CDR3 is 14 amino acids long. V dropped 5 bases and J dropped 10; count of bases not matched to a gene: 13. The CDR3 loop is CASSKDNRGLSAFF. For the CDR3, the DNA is TGTGCCAGCAGCAAAGACAACAGGGGTTTGTCAGCTTTCTTT.

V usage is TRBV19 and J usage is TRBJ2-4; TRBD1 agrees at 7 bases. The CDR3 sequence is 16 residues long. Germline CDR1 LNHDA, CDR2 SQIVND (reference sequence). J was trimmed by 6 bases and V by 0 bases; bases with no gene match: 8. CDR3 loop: CASSIDRDSDTNIQYF. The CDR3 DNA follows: TGTGCCAGTAGTATAGATAGGGACAGTGATACAAACATTCAGTACTTC.

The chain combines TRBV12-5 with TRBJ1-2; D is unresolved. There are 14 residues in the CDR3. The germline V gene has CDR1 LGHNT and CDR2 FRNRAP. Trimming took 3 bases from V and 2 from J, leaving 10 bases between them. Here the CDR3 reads CASGLVGSNYGYTF. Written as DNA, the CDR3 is TGTGCTAGTGGTTTAGTCGGATCAAACTATGGCTACACCTTC. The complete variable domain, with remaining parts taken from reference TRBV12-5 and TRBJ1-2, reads DARVTQTPRHKVTEMGQEVTMRCQPILGHNTVFWYRQTMMQGLELLAYFRNRAPLDDSGMPKDRFSAEMPDATLATLKIQPSEPRDSAVYFCASGLVGSNYGYTFGSGTRLTVV.

The CDR3 here is CASSPEAGGNTEAFF. The DNA for the CDR3 is TGTGCCAGCTCACCGGAGGCCGGGGGGAACACTGAAGCTTTCTTT. This chain connects TRBV18 to TRBJ1-1; perhaps TRBD1 as D (5 bases). The CDR3 sequence is 15 residues long. Germline V lookup: CDR1 KGHSH, CDR2 LQKENI. V was trimmed by 3 bases and J by 1 base, leaving 12 bases between them.

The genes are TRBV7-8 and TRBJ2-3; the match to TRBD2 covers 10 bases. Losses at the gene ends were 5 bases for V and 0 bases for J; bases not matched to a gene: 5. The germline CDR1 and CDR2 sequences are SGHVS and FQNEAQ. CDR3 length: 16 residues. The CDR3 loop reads CASSPIAGGSTDTQYF. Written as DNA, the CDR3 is TGTGCCAGCAGCCCAATAGCGGGGGGCAGCACAGATACGCAGTATTTT.

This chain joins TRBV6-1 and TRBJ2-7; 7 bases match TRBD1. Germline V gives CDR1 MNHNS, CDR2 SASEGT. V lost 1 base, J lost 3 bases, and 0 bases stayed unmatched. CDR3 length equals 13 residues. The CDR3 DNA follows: TGTGCCAGCAGTGAAGACAGGGGCTACGAGCAGTACGTC. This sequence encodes CASSEDRGYEQYV.

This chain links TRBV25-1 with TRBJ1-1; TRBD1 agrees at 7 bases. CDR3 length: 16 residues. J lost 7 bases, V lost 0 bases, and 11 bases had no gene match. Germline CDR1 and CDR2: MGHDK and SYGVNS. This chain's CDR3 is CASSEYRERGLGEAFF. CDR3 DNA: TGTGCCAGCAGTGAATATCGCGAAAGGGGGCTTGGTGAAGCTTTCTTT.

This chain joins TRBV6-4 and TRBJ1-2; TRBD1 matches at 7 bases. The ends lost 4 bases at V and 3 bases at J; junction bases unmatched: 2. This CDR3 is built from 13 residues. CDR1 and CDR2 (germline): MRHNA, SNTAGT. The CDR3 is CASSAGTDYGYTF. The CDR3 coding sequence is TGTGCCAGCAGTGCCGGGACAGACTATGGCTACACCTTC.

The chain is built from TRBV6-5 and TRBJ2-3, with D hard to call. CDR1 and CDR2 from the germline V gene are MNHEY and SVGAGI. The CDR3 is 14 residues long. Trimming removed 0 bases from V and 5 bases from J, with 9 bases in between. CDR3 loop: CASSYSGRGDTQYF. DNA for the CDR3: TGTGCCAGCAGTTACTCTGGGCGTGGAGATACGCAGTATTTT.

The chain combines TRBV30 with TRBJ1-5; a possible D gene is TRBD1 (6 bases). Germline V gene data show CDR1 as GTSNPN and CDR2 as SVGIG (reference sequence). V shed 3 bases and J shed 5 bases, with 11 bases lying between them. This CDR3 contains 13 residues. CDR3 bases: TGTGCCTGGAGCGAAGGGGGGGATCAGCCCCAGCATTTT. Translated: CAWSEGGDQPQHF.

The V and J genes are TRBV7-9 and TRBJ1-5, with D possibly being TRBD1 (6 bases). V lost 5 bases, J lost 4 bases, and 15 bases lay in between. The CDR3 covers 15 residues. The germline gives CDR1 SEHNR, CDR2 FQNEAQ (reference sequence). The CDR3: CASSRTGYGNQPQHF. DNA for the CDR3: TGTGCCAGCAGCCGCACAGGGTACGGGAATCAGCCCCAGCATTTT.

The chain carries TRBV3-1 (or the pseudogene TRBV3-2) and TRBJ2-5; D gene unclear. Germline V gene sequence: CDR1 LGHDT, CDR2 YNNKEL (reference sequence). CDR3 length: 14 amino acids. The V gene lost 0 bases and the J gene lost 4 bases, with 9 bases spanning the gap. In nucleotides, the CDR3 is TGTGCCAGCAGCCAAGAAGTATTTGGAGAGACCCAGTACTTC. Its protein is CASSQEVFGETQYF.

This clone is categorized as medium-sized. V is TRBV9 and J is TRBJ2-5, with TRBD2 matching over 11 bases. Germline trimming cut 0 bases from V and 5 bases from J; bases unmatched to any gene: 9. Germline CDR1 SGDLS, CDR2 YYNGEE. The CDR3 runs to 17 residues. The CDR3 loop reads CASSVGGSGGAGETQYF. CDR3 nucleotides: TGTGCCAGCAGCGTAGGTGGTAGCGGGGGGGCCGGTGAGACCCAGTACTTC.

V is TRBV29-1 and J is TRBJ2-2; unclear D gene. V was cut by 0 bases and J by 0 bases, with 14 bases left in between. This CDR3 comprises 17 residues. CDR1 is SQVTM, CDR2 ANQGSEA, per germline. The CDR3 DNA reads TGCAGCGTTGAAGATCATTCAGCATCTTCGAACACCGGGGAGCTGTTTTTT. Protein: CSVEDHSASSNTGELFF.

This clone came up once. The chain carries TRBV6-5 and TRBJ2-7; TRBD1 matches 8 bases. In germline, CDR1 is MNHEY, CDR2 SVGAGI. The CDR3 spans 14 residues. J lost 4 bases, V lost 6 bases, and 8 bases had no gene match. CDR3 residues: CASSRTGTGYEQYF. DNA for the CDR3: TGTGCCAGCAGCCGGACAGGGACGGGGTACGAGCAGTACTTC.

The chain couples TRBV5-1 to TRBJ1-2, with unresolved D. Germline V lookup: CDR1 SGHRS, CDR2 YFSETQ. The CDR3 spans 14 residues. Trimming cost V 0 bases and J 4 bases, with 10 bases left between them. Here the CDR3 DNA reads TGCGCCAGCAGCTTGGACAGCGAATTCTATGGCTACACCTTC. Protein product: CASSLDSEFYGYTF.

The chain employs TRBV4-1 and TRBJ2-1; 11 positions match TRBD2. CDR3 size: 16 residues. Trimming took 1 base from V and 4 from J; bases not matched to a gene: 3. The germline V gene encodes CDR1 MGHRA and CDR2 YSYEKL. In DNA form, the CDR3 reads TGCGCCAGCAGCCAAGGGGGGACTAGCGGATACAATGAGCAGTTCTTC. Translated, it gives CASSQGGTSGYNEQFF.

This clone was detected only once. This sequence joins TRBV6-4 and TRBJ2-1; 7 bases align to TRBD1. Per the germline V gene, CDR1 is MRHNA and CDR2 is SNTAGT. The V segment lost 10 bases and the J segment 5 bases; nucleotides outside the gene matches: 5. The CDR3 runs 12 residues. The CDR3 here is CATPGQNNEQFF. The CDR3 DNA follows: TGTGCCACCCCGGGACAGAACAATGAGCAGTTCTTC.